The rows below give T cell receptor beta chains drawn from one sample of a study of T cell responses to AZD1222 COVID-19 vaccine. Profiling relied on immunoSEQ multiplex PCR, and the TCRdb table lists in-frame clones only, not all of them. The sample carries approximately 170,000 clones, about 86% recorded once. Specimen: peripheral blood, collected 28 days after the second AZD1222 dose. The receptors stem from an adult who received the AZD1222 COVID-19 vaccine. Each CDR3 is given with its conserved first and last residue. The D gene is left open where the match is weak. Clone size is shown for a subset of rows, as once, few, many or a class of expanded clone.

V: TRBV6-5
D: TRBD1
J: TRBJ1-5
size: .
DNA: TGTGCCAGCAGTCGACAGGGCGGCAATCAGCCCCAGCATTTT
CDR3: CASSRQGGNQPQHF

V: TRBV6-5
D: .
J: TRBJ1-2
size: .
DNA: TGTGCCACCCGGGACTCGGCTGGCTACACCTTC
CDR3: CATRDSAGYTF

V: TRBV7-9
D: TRBD1
J: TRBJ2-7
size: .
DNA: TGTGCCAGCAGCCCTTCGGTGGGACAGGGTTTCGAGCAGTACTTC
CDR3: CASSPSVGQGFEQYF

V: TRBV3-1/TRBV3-2
D: TRBD2
J: TRBJ2-3
size: .
DNA: TGTGCCAGCAGCCAAGCGGGGGGGTCCACAGATACGCAGTATTTT
CDR3: CASSQAGGSTDTQYF

V: TRBV9
D: .
J: TRBJ1-6
size: .
DNA: TGTGCCAGCAGCGTCACAGACACCGATTCACCCCTCCACTTT
CDR3: CASSVTDTDSPLHF

V: TRBV27
D: .
J: TRBJ2-2
size: .
DNA: TGTGCCAGCGGACACACGAACACCGGGGAGCTGTTTTTT
CDR3: CASGHTNTGELFF

V: TRBV7-2
D: TRBD1
J: TRBJ1-1
size: once
DNA: TGTGCCAGCAGCTTAGGTGCAGGGGGCGTGAGTGAAGCTTTCTTT
CDR3: CASSLGAGGVSEAFF

V: TRBV19
D: .
J: TRBJ2-2
size: .
DNA: TGTGCCAGTAGTGCACAGGGTTCAACCGGGGAGCTGTTTTTT
CDR3: CASSAQGSTGELFF

V: TRBV11-2
D: TRBD1
J: TRBJ1-4
size: .
DNA: TGTGCCAGCAGCGGGGGGACAGGGATGTCTGGAAAACTGTTTTTT
CDR3: CASSGGTGMSGKLFF

V: TRBV9
D: .
J: TRBJ2-7
size: .
DNA: TGTGCCAGCAGCTCAGACAGGGAGCAGTACTTC
CDR3: CASSSDREQYF

V: TRBV6-5
D: TRBD2
J: TRBJ2-7
size: .
DNA: TGTGCCAGCAGTCGGACTAGCGGATACGAGCAGTACTTC
CDR3: CASSRTSGYEQYF

V: TRBV5-4
D: TRBD1
J: TRBJ2-7
size: .
DNA: TGTGCCAGCAGCTACCGCGCAGGGGGCATCGGGGACGAGCAGTACTTC
CDR3: CASSYRAGGIGDEQYF

V: TRBV2
D: TRBD1
J: TRBJ1-2
size: .
DNA: TGTGCCAGCAGCGACCGGGACAGGACTAACTATGGCTACACCTTC
CDR3: CASSDRDRTNYGYTF

V: TRBV27
D: .
J: TRBJ2-7
size: .
DNA: TGTGCCAGCAGTCGAGCAGGTTACTACGAGCAGTACTTC
CDR3: CASSRAGYYEQYF

V: TRBV9
D: .
J: TRBJ2-2
size: .
DNA: TGTGCCAGCAGCGTAGGGGGGTCCGCGAACACCGGGGAGCTGTTTTTT
CDR3: CASSVGGSANTGELFF

V: TRBV7-2
D: .
J: TRBJ1-1
size: .
DNA: TGTGCCAGCAGCTTAGTTGCAGCGAACACTGAAGCTTTCTTT
CDR3: CASSLVAANTEAFF

V: TRBV19
D: .
J: TRBJ2-7
size: .
DNA: TGTGCCAGTAGTCCCCAGCGGATCTCCTACGAGCAGTACTTC
CDR3: CASSPQRISYEQYF

V: TRBV13
D: .
J: TRBJ2-5
size: .
DNA: TGTGCCAGCAGCTCCGCCGGGACGGGGGAGACCCAGTACTTC
CDR3: CASSSAGTGETQYF